This T cell receptor (beta chain) was observed in a study of beta chain features in type 1 diabetes. The trim removed 2 bases at V and 2 bases at J, leaving 4 bases unmatched. Germline lookup yields CDR1 GTSNPN and CDR2 SVGIG (reference sequence). This CDR3 has 15 residues. Expressed TCRB transcripts were sequenced after all isolated RNA was converted to cDNA. Data came from immunoSEQ multiplex PCR; TCRdb stores just in-frame clones and leaves some out. The table includes more than 130,000 clones, about 7.1% detected once. This TCR derives from a woman aged 25-40 years in good health. Material: central memory CD4+ T cells from blood. This chain connects TRBV30 to TRBJ2-3, with 10 bases matching TRBD2. This chain's CDR3 is CAWSQTSGLTDTQYF. The CDR3, as DNA: TGTGCCTGGAGTCAGACTAGCGGGCTCACAGATACGCAGTATTTT.